This T cell receptor (beta chain) came from a study of CD8+CD57+ T cells in acquired aplastic anemia. In the study overall: Mean DNA quantity obtained from sorted CD4+ and CD8+ cells was 3 to 3.5 ug. Healthy donor CD4+ samples were sequenced to a depth that averaged about 11 million reads. General study results and limits: The same twenty-nine CD8+ CDR3 sequences occurred in patients and in controls. Patients showed no significant difference from controls in CD8+ Simpson's diversity.

CDR3 and TCR beta VDJ profiling relied on a genomic DNA template. TCRdb itself ran the reads through MiXCR, one entry per CDR3 protein. The sample lists 110,000 or so distinct CDR3 sequences, 40% to 60% seen once, with around 32% in the top ten. About this clonotype itself: The antigen is undetermined.

The TCR originated in a human donor in good health, serving as a control. The specimen was sorted CD4+, CD8+, or CD8+CD57+ T cells (not recorded which) from PBMCs.

The CDR3 protein is CASSQDEATDTQYF. The DNA for the CDR3 is TGTGCCAGCAGCCAAGATGAGGCTACAGATACGCAGTATTTT. The chain is built from TRBV4-2 and TRBJ2-3; no reliable D call. CDR3 length: 14 amino acids. The germline V gene has CDR1 LGHNA and CDR2 YNFKEQ. The V end lost 0 bases, the J end lost 3 bases, and 7 bases lay between the germline ends.